What follows describes a single T cell receptor (beta chain). This record belongs to a study of identical twins. There are 18 residues in the CDR3. The germline CDR1 and CDR2 sequences are SGHAT and FQNNGV. The germline V and J ends were trimmed by 3 bases and 0 bases, with 21 bases remaining between them. Through template switching, a universal primer site was introduced, and the cDNA contained unique molecular identifiers. TCRdb processed the 5' RACE reads anew with MiXCR; each CDR3 protein has one entry. Found here are 250,000 to 300,000 distinct CDR3 sequences, around 8% of them singletons; the top ten hold 3%. This same sample was also part of a study on yellow fever vaccine responses in identical twins. That publication notes: Twins reportedly showed a vaccine T cell response that seemed partly convergent and partly personalized.

This sequence originates from a woman aged 18 to 35 in good health. Sequencing was done on a sample of CD8+ T cells sorted from blood. The chain combines TRBV11-2 with TRBJ2-7; D not resolved. The CDR3 sequence: CASSLSTDRWISSYEQYF. CDR3 DNA sequence: TGTGCCAGCAGCTTGTCTACCGATCGATGGATCAGCTCCTACGAGCAGTACTTC.